The 28 T cell receptor beta chains presented below share a single source sample, sequenced in a study of blood T cell repertoires in COVID-19. This table comes from immunoSEQ multiplex PCR, and its TCRdb copy is limited to in-frame clones, with some not included. The sample shows about 500,000 clones, approximately 91% of them seen only once. Sequencing was done on a sample of peripheral blood. Receptors originate from a woman between 50 and 59 years old with COVID-19, enrolled during active disease.

Concerning this clone itself: The sample has other DNA sequences that encode this CDR3 too. The V and J genes are TRBV12-3 or TRBV12-4 and TRBJ2-5, with no clear D. The CDR3 consists of 11 residues. V gave up 6 bases and J gave up 3 bases, with 5 bases separating them. This CDR3 reads CASSPEETQYF. CDR3 DNA: TGTGCCAGCAGCCCTGAAGAGACCCAGTACTTC.

V and J are TRBV19 and TRBJ1-1; no clear D gene. There are 11 residues in the CDR3. V lost 5 bases and J 10 bases, leaving 11 bases between the germline ends. Per germline, CDR1 LNHDA and CDR2 SQIVND (reference sequence). DNA of the CDR3: TGTGCCAGTAGTCTGGGCTCCGGAGCTTTCTTT. This gives the protein CASSLGSGAFF.

This chain joins TRBV18 and TRBJ1-2; TRBD1 matches at 8 bases. The V segment lost 6 bases and the J segment 4 bases; nucleotides outside the gene matches: 7. This CDR3 is 14 amino acids long. The germline V gene has CDR1 KGHSH and CDR2 LQKENI. In nucleotides, the CDR3 is TGTGCCAGCTCGCAGACAGGGGAGGCCTATGGCTACACCTTC. It is translated as CASSQTGEAYGYTF.

CDR3 residues: CSVEKARGREQYF. CDR3 DNA sequence: TGCAGCGTTGAAAAGGCCAGGGGGCGCGAGCAGTACTTC. The chain has TRBV29-1 and TRBJ2-7, with 8 bases matching TRBD1. The CDR3 consists of 13 residues. V gave up 2 bases and J gave up 6 bases; unmatched junction bases: 6. Germline V gene lookup returns CDR1 SQVTM and CDR2 ANQGSEA.

The chain employs TRBV5-4 and TRBJ2-2, with TRBD1 matching over 7 bases. The V gene end was trimmed by 3 bases and the J gene end by 3 bases; junction bases not matched to a gene: 5. Germline V gives CDR1 SGHNT, CDR2 YYREEE (reference sequence). CDR3 size: 15 residues. CDR3 protein: CASSSPGGDTGELFF. DNA of the CDR3: TGTGCCAGCAGCTCGCCAGGGGGAGACACCGGGGAGCTGTTTTTT.

The V call is TRBV5-1, the J call TRBJ2-7; 8 bases align to TRBD1. V was pared by 7 bases and J by 6 bases, with 21 bases of the junction left unmatched. CDR3 length: 17 amino acids. Germline lookup yields CDR1 SGHRS and CDR2 YFSETQ. CDR3 region: CASLGVWGQDRVGEQYF. Here the CDR3 DNA reads TGCGCCAGCCTGGGGGTCTGGGGACAGGATCGGGTCGGCGAGCAGTACTTC.

V and J are TRBV28 and TRBJ2-7, with TRBD1 as a possible D gene (6 bases). This CDR3 comprises 11 residues. The germline V and J ends were trimmed by 4 bases and 9 bases, with 10 bases remaining between them. The germline V gene encodes CDR1 MDHEN and CDR2 SYDVKM. The CDR3: CASSWDIRQYF. In DNA form, the CDR3 reads TGTGCCAGCAGTTGGGACATAAGGCAGTACTTC. The variable domain in full, completed from reference TRBV28 and TRBJ2-7, reads DVKVTQSSRYLVKRTGEKVFLECVQDMDHENMFWYRQDPGLGLRLIYFSYDVKMKEKGDIPEGYSVSREKKERFSLILESASTNQTSMYLCASSWDIRQYFGPGTRLTVT.

The chain combines TRBV7-8 with TRBJ1-1, with 7 bases aligning to TRBD1. V was pared by 5 bases and J by 3 bases, with 9 bases of the junction left unmatched. The CDR3 extends over 15 amino acids. CDR1 is SGHVS, CDR2 FQNEAQ, per germline. The CDR3 loop reads CASSPRGVVHTEAFF. The CDR3 DNA is TGTGCCAGCAGCCCCAGGGGGGTTGTGCACACTGAAGCTTTCTTT.

CDR3 in amino acids: CASSPGGGAPNEQFF. CDR3 sequence (DNA): TGTGCCAGCAGCCCAGGAGGCGGGGCCCCTAATGAGCAGTTCTTC. The chain has TRBV7-2 and TRBJ2-1, with D tentatively TRBD2 (6 bases). Germline CDR1 SGHTA, CDR2 FQGNSA. The V and J ends lost 5 bases and 7 bases respectively, with 18 bases between them. The CDR3 is 15 residues long.

This clone is a singleton in its sample. The chain links TRBV3-1 (or the pseudogene TRBV3-2) to TRBJ1-1; TRBD1 might be the D (5 bases). Germline-derived CDR1 and CDR2 are LGHDT and YNNKEL (reference sequence). V lost 5 bases, J lost 6 bases, and 16 bases lay in between. CDR3 length: 14 amino acids. The DNA for the CDR3 is TGTGCCAGCAGCTCCCTGGGGGGTTACGCTGAAGCTTTCTTT. As protein: CASSSLGGYAEAFF.

The chain is built from TRBV12-3 or TRBV12-4 and TRBJ2-7; 7 positions agree with TRBD1. The CDR3 is 12 amino acids. V gave up 6 bases and J gave up 3 bases; unmatched junction bases: 2. The CDR3 protein is CASSPGGYEQYF. The CDR3 nucleotides read TGTGCCAGCAGCCCAGGGGGCTACGAGCAGTACTTC.

The rearrangement links TRBV18 to TRBJ1-1; D gene unclear. This CDR3 has 14 amino acids. CDR1 KGHSH and CDR2 LQKENI come from the germline V gene. V shed 4 bases and J shed 1 base, with 10 bases lying between them. CDR3 loop: CASSLGRANTEAFF. Here the CDR3 DNA reads TGTGCCAGCTCACTTGGGAGAGCGAACACTGAAGCTTTCTTT.

The chain recombines TRBV5-1 with TRBJ2-5; TRBD1 aligns across 11 bases. This CDR3 comprises 15 residues. In germline, CDR1 is SGHRS, CDR2 YFSETQ. J was trimmed by 5 bases and V by 3 bases; bases with no gene match: 6. The CDR3 protein is CASSSGQGAFETQYF. The CDR3 DNA follows: TGCGCCAGCAGCTCTGGACAGGGGGCGTTTGAGACCCAGTACTTC.

As to this clone: This may arise from a read error, as a much more abundant clone is one base away. Other nucleotide sequences in the sample specify the same CDR3. The V and J genes are TRBV2 and TRBJ1-1; D possibly corresponds to TRBD1 (5 bases). Trimming took 4 bases from V and 0 from J, leaving 21 bases between them. The germline V gene encodes CDR1 SNHLY and CDR2 FYNNEI. The CDR3 consists of 18 residues. The CDR3 spells CASSARNWLGRLNTEAFF. The CDR3 DNA reads TGTGCCAGCAGTGCAAGGAATTGGCTGGGGCGATTGAACACTGAAGCTTTCTTT.

This clone was seen a single time. The chain joins TRBV14 to TRBJ1-4; D may be TRBD1 (5 bases). The CDR3 totals 16 residues. V lost 4 bases, J lost 8 bases, and 20 bases lay in between. Germline CDR1 SGHDN, CDR2 FVKESK. CDR3 in amino acids: CASSRHGGGVTEKLFF. In DNA, the CDR3 is TGTGCCAGCAGCCGGCATGGTGGAGGGGTGACGGAAAAACTGTTTTTT.

This chain joins TRBV7-9 and TRBJ1-5; D possibly corresponds to TRBD1 (5 bases). V gave up 5 bases and J gave up 2 bases, with 13 bases separating them. Germline V gene sequence: CDR1 SEHNR, CDR2 FQNEAQ (reference sequence). This CDR3 is 15 amino acids long. This CDR3 reads CASSKLGGGNQPQHF. CDR3 sequence (DNA): TGTGCCAGCAGCAAACTCGGGGGGGGCAATCAGCCCCAGCATTTT. The full variable domain, its missing parts supplied by reference TRBV7-9 and TRBJ1-5, is DTGVSQNPRHKITKRGQNVTFRCDPISEHNRLYWYRQTLGQGPEFLTYFQNEAQLEKSRLLSDRFSAERPKGSFSTLEIQRTEQGDSAMYLCASSKLGGGNQPQHFGDGTRLSIL.

This clone has a single count. The chain is built from TRBV5-1 and TRBJ1-5; the match to TRBD1 covers 8 bases. The CDR3 runs to 17 residues. Per germline, CDR1 SGHRS and CDR2 YFSETQ. V lost 4 bases and J lost 0; bases outside the gene matches: 9. CDR3 coding DNA: TGCGCCAGCAGCCCAATTTTGGACAGGGTTAGCAATCAGCCCCAGCATTTT. The encoded protein is CASSPILDRVSNQPQHF. Supplemented by reference TRBV5-1 and TRBJ1-5, the full variable domain reads KAGVTQTPRYLIKTRGQQVTLSCSPISGHRSVSWYQQTPGQGLQFLFEYFSETQRNKGNFPGRFSGRQFSNSRSEMNVSTLELGDSALYLCASSPILDRVSNQPQHFGDGTRLSIL.

In the case of this clone: Other DNA sequences from this sample encode an identical CDR3 as well. The chain is built from TRBV12-3 or TRBV12-4 and TRBJ2-1, with D uncertain. CDR3 length equals 13 residues. Trimming removed 3 bases from V and 6 bases from J, with 9 bases in between. The CDR3 protein is CASSFGGSNEQFF. The CDR3, as DNA: TGTGCCAGCAGTTTCGGCGGTTCCAATGAGCAGTTCTTC.

The rearrangement uses TRBV6-5 and TRBJ1-6; no firm D call. This CDR3 spans 15 amino acids. Trimming pared 0 bases from V and 10 bases from J, leaving 13 bases between. Germline assignment: CDR1 MNHEY and CDR2 SVGAGI. The chain's CDR3 is CASSYSRQQRSPLHF. Written as DNA, the CDR3 is TGTGCCAGCAGTTACTCGAGGCAGCAAAGATCACCCCTCCACTTT.

The rearrangement uses TRBV12-3 or TRBV12-4 and TRBJ2-7; D is perhaps TRBD1 (5 bases). V lost 1 base to trimming and J lost 6 bases, with 10 bases between them. The CDR3 is made up of 13 amino acids. The CDR3 bases are TGTGCCAGCAGTTTAGGACAGTTCGGCGAGCAGTACTTC. This gives the protein CASSLGQFGEQYF.

The chain employs TRBV30 and TRBJ1-2; D not resolved. Germline V gene lookup returns CDR1 GTSNPN and CDR2 SVGIG (reference sequence). V was pared by 0 bases and J by 6 bases, with 8 bases between. This CDR3 has 12 residues. Here the CDR3 reads CAWSVGDHGYTF. The CDR3 DNA is TGTGCCTGGAGTGTCGGGGATCATGGCTACACCTTC.

This chain connects TRBV20-1 to TRBJ2-3; a possible D gene is TRBD2 (6 bases). CDR1 and CDR2 (germline): DFQATT, SNEGSKA (reference sequence). With 3 bases removed from V and 2 bases from J, the gap between germline ends came to 15 bases. This CDR3 region has 15 residues. Here the CDR3 reads CSASGGMDYTDTQYF. Written as DNA, the CDR3 is TGCAGTGCTAGTGGGGGGATGGACTACACAGATACGCAGTATTTT.

This chain connects TRBV11-1 to TRBJ1-2; possibly TRBD1 for D (6 bases). This CDR3 has 14 amino acids. Germline loops: CDR1 SGHAT, CDR2 FQDESV (reference sequence). V was pared by 8 bases and J by 4 bases, with 17 bases between. Here the CDR3 DNA reads TGTGCCAGCGGGCTCAGGGGCGGTTTCTATGGCTACACCTTC. Protein: CASGLRGGFYGYTF.

This clone was seen once. The gene calls are TRBV6-1 and TRBJ1-1, with TRBD1 matching over 7 bases. CDR1 and CDR2 from the germline V gene are MNHNS and SASEGT. V shed 0 bases, J shed 1 base, and the junction held 2 bases outside the gene matches. The CDR3 sequence is 15 residues long. CDR3 coding DNA: TGTGCCAGCAGTGAAGCGACAGGGAAGAACACTGAAGCTTTCTTT. This codes for CASSEATGKNTEAFF.

The chain links TRBV5-5 to TRBJ2-1; D is possibly TRBD2 (5 bases). Per germline, CDR1 SGHKS and CDR2 YYEKEE (reference sequence). V lost 0 bases and J 8 bases, leaving 9 bases between the germline ends. The CDR3 sequence is 13 residues long. Here the CDR3 DNA reads TGTGCCAGCAGCTTGGTAGCAGCGGATGAGCAGTTCTTC. Protein sequence: CASSLVAADEQFF. The entire variable domain, with the rest obtained from reference TRBV5-5 and TRBJ2-1, is as follows: DAGVTQSPTHLIKTRGQQVTLRCSPISGHKSVSWYQQVLGQGPQFIFQYYEKEERGRGNFPDRFSARQFPNYSSELNVNALLLGDSALYLCASSLVAADEQFFGPGTRLTVL.

This chain connects TRBV12-3 or TRBV12-4 to TRBJ2-7; D ambiguous. CDR3 length: 13 residues. V was shortened by 5 bases and J by 7 bases, with 15 bases between the two germline ends. CDR3: CASSPLRPEEQYF. The CDR3 DNA reads as TGTGCCAGCAGTCCCCTTCGGCCGGAGGAGCAGTACTTC.

The chain couples TRBV19 to TRBJ1-3; no reliable D call. CDR1 is LNHDA and CDR2 is SQIVND in the germline V gene (reference sequence). V was cut by 5 bases and J by 4 bases, with 15 bases left in between. There are 15 residues in the CDR3. CDR3 in amino acids: CASSPPGRSGNTIYF. Here the CDR3 DNA reads TGTGCCAGTAGTCCGCCAGGAAGGTCGGGAAACACCATATATTTT.

The gene calls are TRBV9 and TRBJ1-3; D remains unclear. This CDR3 spans 16 amino acids. V was pared by 2 bases and J by 0 bases, with 12 bases between. Germline V gene data show CDR1 as SGDLS and CDR2 as YYNGEE. CDR3 protein: CASSVGSGSSGNTIYF. The DNA of the CDR3 is TGTGCCAGCAGCGTTGGTTCAGGCAGCTCTGGAAACACCATATATTTT.